Here is one T cell receptor (beta chain) with its context. The specificity of this receptor is unknown. Per-base qualities were not stored, and no clone one base away is much larger. From a lookup of the germline V gene, CDR1 and CDR2 are SGDLS and YYNGEE. The CDR3 starts with the cysteine, ends with the phenylalanine, and has 15 residues. Only CDR3 DNA is held: 45 bases, read in frame from base 1. V is shortened by 3 bases, J by 8 bases, and the region joining them spans 18 bases. The time point label, as the study defines it: blood from clinic visit 5 months post-surgery; TSC patient then seizure free. The surgery cases that showed the highest brain T cell transcript signatures were chosen for TCR beta chain sequencing of brain tissue, and of blood when it was available. Prior to surgery, the patients had been treated with at least one anti-epileptic drug. TCR-sequenced patients were children with drug-resistant epilepsy due to tuberous sclerosis complex, focal cortical dysplasia, Rasmussen encephalitis or hemimegalencephaly. The Monarch genomic DNA purification kit was used to extract bulk genomic DNA from unsorted brain tissue and whole blood.

This sample is part of a study of brain T cells in children with intractable seizures listed by TCRdb under 2021. Context from the whole study: A NanoString immunology panel was first used to screen resected brain tissue from 53 pediatric epilepsy surgery cases for immune gene transcripts. About 70% of the 12 selected surgery cases also had pre-surgery blood sequenced, which left four cases with brain tissue only.

On the study overall, not on this receptor specifically: Viral specificity was inferred only from CDR3 sequence similarity, and patients' HCMV serostatus was unknown. Because sequencing depth was different between pre-surgery and post-surgery blood, clones absent from the pre-surgery sample may reflect undersampling.

The immunoSEQ assay was used to generate TCR beta chain sequences from genomic DNA. For the original study's pipeline: CDR3 sequences not starting with the conserved framework cysteine at position 104 were manually removed. To get clonality, the normalized Shannon's Diversity Index was subtracted from one, giving values from 0 (maximal diversity) to 1 (oligoclonal). Chi-squared comparison-of-proportions tests were used to check whether the frequency of the same CDR3 differed between samples, for example brain versus blood. Public clonotypes were identified by searching immuneACCESS, and similarity to known antiviral clonotypes was assessed with the VDJdb browser. TCRdb holds this immuneACCESS table with in-frame rearrangements only. Some clones are missing; in checked studies, unresolved V genes explain under half, and the rest has no known cause. V, J and clone size reflect that table, while D and trimming were determined from the DNA. The sample records 340,000 or so clones, 93% of which are singletons. Approximately 5% of the sample goes to the ten largest clones.

The TCR was taken from a boy younger than two with tuberous sclerosis and intractable seizures. The specimen comprised peripheral blood, sampled roughly 5 months after surgery. Recombination linked TRBV9 to TRBJ2-1; TRBD2 is a possible D gene, resting on 6 matching bases. At the DNA level, the sequence is TGTGCCAGCAGCGCCGGGAGCACGGCAGGGTATGAGCAGTTCTTC. It translates to CASSAGSTAGYEQFF.